One sample yielded the 32 T cell receptor beta chains listed below, sequenced in a study of cytomegalovirus exposure and HLA in healthy donors. With 60 Vbeta and 13 Jbeta primers, the PCR was carried out. Assay: immunoSEQ multiplex PCR; the TCRdb copy retains only in-frame clones and omits some. The table has some 120,000 clones, 80% to 90% seen once. The sequenced sample consisted of PBMCs. The receptors were gathered from a man aged 35-49 years in good health and CMV-seronegative.

The chain carries TRBV9 and TRBJ2-6, with 8 bases matching TRBD1. The CDR3 runs 19 residues. CDR1 is SGDLS and CDR2 is YYNGEE in the germline V gene. V lost 4 bases, J lost 4 bases, and 16 bases stayed unmatched. The DNA for the CDR3 is TGTGCCAGCAGCCCCCAACTTGGTTTCCAGGGGGCAGGGGCCAACGTCCTGACTTTC. This sequence encodes CASSPQLGFQGAGANVLTF.

The chain couples TRBV29-1 to TRBJ1-1; perhaps TRBD1 as D (6 bases). This CDR3 has 13 amino acids. CDR1 SQVTM and CDR2 ANQGSEA come from the germline V gene. Trimming left V 3 bases short and J 4 bases short, with 12 bases between. The CDR3: CSVDTIGGTEAFF. CDR3 coding DNA: TGCAGCGTTGACACCATAGGGGGCACTGAAGCTTTCTTT.

The rearrangement joins TRBV27 to TRBJ2-3, with a tentative D call TRBD1 (6 bases). The CDR3 consists of 15 residues. V dropped 7 bases and J dropped 0 bases, with 14 bases sitting between them. The germline CDR1 and CDR2 sequences are MNHEY and SMNVEV (reference sequence). In DNA form, the CDR3 reads TGTGCCAGCACTGATGGACAGTCTAGCACAGATACGCAGTATTTT. It codes for CASTDGQSSTDTQYF.

The chain combines TRBV27 with TRBJ1-4; the match to TRBD1 covers 8 bases. The CDR3 length is 16 residues. Germline-derived CDR1 and CDR2 are MNHEY and SMNVEV (reference sequence). V shed 8 bases, J shed 7 bases, and the junction held 15 bases outside the gene matches. Here the CDR3 DNA reads TGTGCCAGCGCCGGACAGGGTGTTACGTGGGGTGAAAAACTGTTTTTT. Amino acid sequence: CASAGQGVTWGEKLFF.

The chain employs TRBV7-2 and TRBJ1-2, with a possible D match to TRBD1 (5 bases). This CDR3 has 13 amino acids. V dropped 5 bases and J dropped 7 bases, with 14 bases sitting between them. Germline V gene data show CDR1 as SGHTA and CDR2 as FQGNSA. The CDR3 DNA sequence: TGTGCCAGCAGCCCCGGGGGGGTCGGTGGCTACACCTTC. Its translation is CASSPGGVGGYTF.

The CDR3 loop reads CASSRGQANTEAFF. CDR3 bases: TGTGCCAGCAGTAGGGGACAGGCGAACACTGAAGCTTTCTTT. The chain recombines TRBV27 with TRBJ1-1, with 8 nucleotides matching TRBD1. Looked up from germline, CDR1 is MNHEY and CDR2 is SMNVEV (reference sequence). Losses at the gene ends were 5 bases for V and 1 base for J; bases not matched to a gene: 3. The CDR3 runs 14 residues.

This chain joins TRBV30 and TRBJ1-6, with 12 positions matching TRBD1. The CDR3 runs to 13 residues. V lost 5 bases, J lost 10 bases, and 3 bases stayed unmatched. Germline V gene sequence: CDR1 GTSNPN, CDR2 SVGIG (reference sequence). CDR3 sequence (DNA): TGTGCCTGGGGGGACAGGGGGCAATCACCCCTCCACTTT. This encodes CAWGDRGQSPLHF.

The chain has TRBV30 and TRBJ1-1; D may be TRBD1 (5 bases). This CDR3 is built from 13 residues. Trimming removed 4 bases at V and 4 bases at J, with 13 bases between. Per the germline V gene, CDR1 is GTSNPN and CDR2 is SVGIG (reference sequence). CDR3 loop: CAWTTRGGTEAFF. The CDR3 nucleotides are TGTGCCTGGACCACACGGGGGGGCACTGAAGCTTTCTTT.

The V call is TRBV7-3, the J call TRBJ2-1; the match to TRBD2 covers 8 bases. Germline V gene lookup returns CDR1 SGHTA and CDR2 FQGTGA. With 9 bases clipped from V and 6 bases from J, the junction kept 10 bases outside the gene matches. The CDR3 totals 14 residues. CDR3 region: CARRSGSRGNEQFF. The CDR3 DNA is TGTGCCAGGAGAAGCGGGAGTCGGGGCAATGAGCAGTTCTTC.

The chain joins TRBV27 to TRBJ2-6; possibly TRBD2 for D (6 bases). The V gene lost 5 bases and the J gene lost 2 bases, with 16 bases spanning the gap. CDR1 is MNHEY and CDR2 is SMNVEV in the germline V gene (reference sequence). The CDR3 is 17 amino acids. CDR3 nucleotide sequence: TGTGCCAGCAGTCTAAAATTTCCGGGGGCTGGGGCCAACGTCCTGACTTTC. Encoded protein: CASSLKFPGAGANVLTF.

This clone was detected only once. The chain carries TRBV19 and TRBJ1-5, with a possible D match to TRBD1 (6 bases). The V end was cut by 1 base, the J end by 7 bases, with 8 bases between. The CDR3 consists of 13 residues. Looked up from germline, CDR1 is LNHDA and CDR2 is SQIVND (reference sequence). The CDR3 bases are TGTGCCAGTAGTATAGGGGGGCGGCAGCCCCAGCATTTT. As protein: CASSIGGRQPQHF.

The chain couples TRBV2 to TRBJ1-2, with 8 bases aligning to TRBD1. Germline V lookup: CDR1 SNHLY, CDR2 FYNNEI. J was trimmed by 7 bases and V by 6 bases; bases with no gene match: 10. CDR3 length: 14 residues. The DNA of the CDR3 is TGTGCCAGCAGCCGGACAGGGCTTCGCGTTGGCTACACCTTC. Protein sequence: CASSRTGLRVGYTF.

The chain combines TRBV5-1 with TRBJ2-7, with D possibly being TRBD1 (5 bases). The CDR3 extends over 13 amino acids. Germline loops: CDR1 SGHRS, CDR2 YFSETQ. V was pared by 1 base and J by 6 bases, with 11 bases between. The CDR3 here is CASSLTDKTEQYF. For the CDR3, the DNA is TGCGCCAGCAGCTTGACGGACAAAACCGAGCAGTACTTC.

In its sample, this clone was seen a few times. CDR3 sequence: CASSLNPGQFYNEQFF. In nucleotides, the CDR3 is TGTGCCAGCAGTTTGAATCCGGGACAATTCTACAATGAGCAGTTCTTC. The chain recombines TRBV28 with TRBJ2-1, with TRBD1 as a possible D gene (6 bases). Trimming shortened V by 3 bases and J by 3 bases, and 15 bases separated the two germline ends. This CDR3 has 16 amino acids. Germline V gene sequence: CDR1 MDHEN, CDR2 SYDVKM.

CDR3 coding DNA: TGTGCCAGCAGCTTGAAGGACAGGGGCTACAATGAGCAGTTCTTC. It codes for CASSLKDRGYNEQFF. The chain employs TRBV5-6 and TRBJ2-1; 9 bases fit TRBD1. The V gene's germline CDR1 is SGHDT and CDR2 YYEEEE. The trim removed 1 base at V and 3 bases at J, leaving 2 bases unmatched. The CDR3 is made up of 15 amino acids.

This clone was seen a handful of times. The chain joins TRBV7-9 to TRBJ1-2; a possible D gene is TRBD1 (6 bases). From germline, CDR1 is SEHNR and CDR2 FQNEAQ (reference sequence). V shed 5 bases and J shed 5 bases, with 12 bases lying between them. The CDR3 covers 13 residues. CDR3 amino acids: CASSPGVDYGYTF. As DNA, the CDR3 is TGTGCCAGCAGCCCAGGGGTCGATTATGGCTACACCTTC.

This rearrangement joins TRBV5-8 to TRBJ2-3; 7 bases align to TRBD1. V shed 0 bases and J 3 bases; nucleotides not matched to a gene: 4. This CDR3 has 15 residues. The germline gives CDR1 SGHTS, CDR2 YDEGEE. The CDR3 region is CASSLGQGDTDTQYF. The CDR3 region has the DNA TGTGCCAGCAGCTTGGGGCAGGGGGATACAGATACGCAGTATTTT.

In nucleotides, the CDR3 is TGCGCCAGCAACCTCCCCCACAGGATTCGATTCTCCTACGAGCAGTACTTC. Translated, it gives CASNLPHRIRFSYEQYF. The chain couples TRBV23-1 to TRBJ2-7; D might be TRBD1 (5 bases). TRBV23-1 counts as an open reading frame of uncertain function. The CDR3 spans 17 residues. V was shortened by 7 bases and J by 0 bases, with 22 bases between the two germline ends.

The rearrangement joins TRBV6-5 to TRBJ1-5, with D unresolved. The germline V and J ends were trimmed by 8 bases and 5 bases, with 16 bases remaining between them. This CDR3 contains 14 residues. Germline V lookup: CDR1 MNHEY, CDR2 SVGAGI. The CDR3 sequence is CASAPMGRYQPQHF. DNA for the CDR3: TGTGCCAGCGCCCCTATGGGGAGGTATCAGCCCCAGCATTTT.

The chain joins TRBV19 to TRBJ2-2; D may be TRBD1 (6 bases). The ends were cut back, 6 bases at V and 4 bases at J, with 12 bases in the middle. The CDR3 is 14 amino acids. The germline V gene encodes CDR1 LNHDA and CDR2 SQIVND (reference sequence). This CDR3 is CASRLGQTTGELFF. CDR3 nucleotide sequence: TGTGCCAGTAGACTTGGACAGACCACCGGGGAGCTGTTTTTT.

J is TRBJ2-7 and V is TRBV11-2, with TRBD1 identical over 7 bases. The CDR3 has 14 amino acids. Germline trimming cut 5 bases from V and 0 bases from J; bases unmatched to any gene: 4. Germline V lookup: CDR1 SGHAT, CDR2 FQNNGV. CDR3 sequence: CASSLTGPSYEQYF. CDR3 DNA sequence: TGTGCCAGCAGCCTGACAGGGCCCTCCTACGAGCAGTACTTC.

The chain recombines TRBV9 with TRBJ1-1, with a weak D call TRBD1 (5 bases). V was trimmed by 3 bases and J by 3 bases, leaving 12 bases between them. CDR1 and CDR2 from the germline V gene are SGDLS and YYNGEE. The CDR3 runs 14 residues. In DNA, the CDR3 is TGTGCCAGCAGCGCACCTGGGGGGGACACTGAAGCTTTCTTT. It is translated as CASSAPGGDTEAFF.

J is TRBJ1-1 and V is TRBV5-1, with 11 bases identical to TRBD1. CDR1 SGHRS and CDR2 YFSETQ come from the germline V gene. V gave up 2 bases and J gave up 0 bases; unmatched junction bases: 3. CDR3 length: 16 amino acids. The CDR3 region is CASSLGTGGMNTEAFF. CDR3 bases: TGCGCCAGCAGCTTAGGGACAGGGGGGATGAACACTGAAGCTTTCTTT.

The J gene is TRBJ1-3, the V gene TRBV9; 9 bases are a match to TRBD1. CDR3 size: 16 residues. Germline V gene sequence: CDR1 SGDLS, CDR2 YYNGEE. With 0 bases clipped from V and 3 bases from J, the junction kept 4 bases outside the gene matches. CDR3 residues: CASSVDGTGNGNTIYF. The CDR3 coding sequence is TGTGCCAGCAGCGTAGATGGGACAGGGAATGGAAACACCATATATTTT.

V usage is TRBV11-2 and J usage is TRBJ1-2, with a weak D call TRBD1 (6 bases). V shed 4 bases and J shed 4 bases, with 7 bases lying between them. Germline CDR1 is SGHAT and CDR2 is FQNNGV. This CDR3 has 12 residues. This CDR3 reads CASSSDSYGYTF. In DNA, the CDR3 is TGTGCCAGCAGCTCGGACAGCTATGGCTACACCTTC.

This chain joins TRBV30 and TRBJ1-3; the match to TRBD1 covers 7 bases. CDR3 length: 13 residues. Germline V gene sequence: CDR1 GTSNPN, CDR2 SVGIG (reference sequence). The V and J ends lost 7 bases and 2 bases, in that order; junction bases with no gene match: 5. Here the CDR3 DNA reads TGTGCCTATGACAGGGTAACTGGAAACACCATATATTTT. Translating gives CAYDRVTGNTIYF.

The chain carries TRBV6-5 and TRBJ1-1; 8 bases agree with TRBD1. The germline V gene encodes CDR1 MNHEY and CDR2 SVGAGI. The CDR3 consists of 13 residues. V gave up 2 bases and J gave up 10 bases; unmatched junction bases: 6. As DNA, the CDR3 is TGTGCCAGCAGTTACGGACAGGGTCTAGGAGCTTTCTTT. As protein: CASSYGQGLGAFF.

The chain links TRBV7-2 to TRBJ2-4; 10 nucleotides align to TRBD2. Germline loops: CDR1 SGHTA, CDR2 FQGNSA. The CDR3 runs to 19 residues. V gave up 4 bases and J gave up 0 bases; unmatched junction bases: 12. The DNA of the CDR3 is TGTGCCAGCAGCTCGGGCCGGGCTAGCGGGAGAGGAGCCAAAAACATTCAGTACTTC. It specifies CASSSGRASGRGAKNIQYF.

The chain uses TRBV27 and TRBJ1-2; 8 positions match TRBD1. The CDR3 has 14 residues. CDR1 is MNHEY, CDR2 SMNVEV, per germline (reference sequence). Trimming took 5 bases from V and 7 from J; bases not matched to a gene: 9. CDR3 DNA sequence: TGTGCCAGCAGTCACTCATCGGACAGGGCTGGCTACACCTTC. Translation: CASSHSSDRAGYTF.

With respect to this clone: Other DNA sequences from this sample encode an identical CDR3 as well. The chain uses TRBV7-2 and TRBJ2-7; no definite D call. V gave up 1 base and J gave up 1 base, with 8 bases separating them. The V gene's germline CDR1 is SGHTA and CDR2 FQGNSA. This CDR3 comprises 14 residues. The CDR3 loop is CASSLGGGSYEQYF. The CDR3 DNA is TGTGCCAGCAGCTTAGGTGGCGGTTCCTACGAGCAGTACTTC.

In this sample, this clone turned up once. This chain links TRBV28 with TRBJ1-3, with unresolved D. This CDR3 has 10 amino acids. Deletions cut 7 bases from V and 8 bases from J, with 6 bases between. Germline CDR1 is MDHEN and CDR2 is SYDVKM. The DNA of the CDR3 is TGTGCCAGCATGGGAGACACCATATATTTT. Translating gives CASMGDTIYF.

This clone was recorded only once. The chain links TRBV9 to TRBJ2-3; D may be TRBD1 (5 bases). The CDR3 spans 16 residues. Germline lookup yields CDR1 SGDLS and CDR2 YYNGEE. The ends were cut back, 0 bases at V and 2 bases at J, with 13 bases in the middle. CDR3 residues: CASSVGQGSHTDTQYF. The CDR3 bases are TGTGCCAGCAGCGTAGGCCAGGGAAGCCACACAGATACGCAGTATTTT. The full variable domain, with the rest looked up from reference TRBV9 and TRBJ2-3, is DSGVTQTPKHLITATGQRVTLRCSPRSGDLSVYWYQQSLDQGLQFLIQYYNGEERAKGNILERFSAQQFPDLHSELNLSSLELGDSALYFCASSVGQGSHTDTQYFGPGTRLTVL.